The rows below give T cell receptor beta chains drawn from one sample of a study of CD8+CD57+ T cells in acquired aplastic anemia. In TCRdb, the reads were re-called with MiXCR into one record per CDR3 protein. The table lists a few hundred thousand distinct CDR3 sequences, about two thirds of them singletons. The material sequenced was sorted CD4+, CD8+, or CD8+CD57+ T cells (not recorded which) from PBMCs. The receptors shown here come from a human donor in good health, serving as a control. Each CDR3 is given with its conserved first and last residue. A D gene is named only where the DNA matches it firmly. For some rows the clone size is stated as once, few or many, or as a class when expanded; others skip it.

j_call d_call clone_size v_call cdr3_aa cdr3_nt
TRBJ2-5 NA once TRBV20-1 CSARDLGNTETQYF TGCAGTGCTAGAGATCTGGGGAATACGGAGACCCAGTACTTC
TRBJ2-7 NA NA TRBV5-8 CASSQDRSGGQWNF TGCGCCAGCAGCCAAGACCGATCCGGGGGACAGTGGAACTTC
TRBJ1-3 NA few TRBV7-8 CASSLSAGNTIYF TGTGCCAGCAGCCTAAGTGCCGGAAACACCATATATTTT
TRBJ1-2 NA NA TRBV2 CASSHQRFGHGYAF TGTGCCAGCAGCCATCAGAGGTTCGGCCATGGCTACGCCTTC
TRBJ1-1 NA NA TRBV5-1 CASSPGQGYEAFF TGTGCCAGCAGCCCTGGGCAAGGATACGAAGCTTTCTTT
TRBJ2-3 TRBD2 NA TRBV12-3/TRBV12-4 CASSLGPGGEWEQYF TGTGCCAGCAGTTTAGGTCCGGGGGGTGAGTGGGAGCAGTATTTT
TRBJ1-6 NA many TRBV4-1 CASSQVMTGQDSPLHF TGCGCCAGCAGCCAAGTCATGACTGGGCAGGATTCACCCCTCCACTTT
TRBJ2-3 TRBD2 NA TRBV5-1 CASSLEPGRADTQYF TGCGCCAGCAGCCTGGAACCAGGGAGGGCAGATACGCAGTATTTT
TRBJ2-4 TRBD1 many TRBV7-2 CASSSQGEGAKNIQYF TGTGCCAGCAGTTCACAGGGGGAAGGGGCCAAAAACATTCAGTACTTC
TRBJ1-3 TRBD1 NA TRBV2 CASSSGGSAGNTIYF TGTGCCAGCAGTTCAGGGGGCTCTGCCGGAAACACCATATATTTT
TRBJ1-5 NA NA TRBV2 CASSVAGKNQPQHF TGTGCCAGCAGTGTTGCCGGGAAGAATCAGCCCCAGCATTTT
TRBJ1-4 NA NA TRBV7-9 CATSWPLGEKLFF TGTGCCACCTCCTGGCCACTGGGCGAAAAACTGTTTTTT
TRBJ1-3 TRBD1 few TRBV5-1 CASSLEGQGAPGNTIYF TGCGCCAGCAGCTTGGAGGGACAGGGGGCCCCAGGGAACACCATATATTTT
TRBJ1-6 TRBD1 many TRBV5-1 CASSGRTGPGNSPLHF TGCGCCAGCAGCGGCCGGACAGGCCCGGGGAATTCACCCCTCCACTTT
TRBJ2-5 NA NA TRBV5-1 CASSQSKSRETQYF TGCGCCAGTAGTCAAAGCAAGAGCCGAGAGACCCAGTACTTC
TRBJ1-2 NA many TRBV7-8 CASSLGGPNYGYTF TGTGCCAGCAGCTTAGGGGGGCCCAACTATGGCTACACCTTC
TRBJ1-1 NA NA TRBV20-1 CSAVVRDQENTEAFF TGCAGTGCGGTGGTCAGGGATCAAGAGAACACTGAAGCTTTCTTT
TRBJ1-1 NA few TRBV10-3 CAIRLDGTNTEAFF TGTGCCATTCGACTGGACGGGACGAACACTGAAGCTTTCTTT
TRBJ2-6 NA NA TRBV7-2 CASTPLDTSGANALTF TGTGCCAGCACACCACTCGACACCTCTGGGGCCAACGCCCTGACTTTC
TRBJ1-1 NA NA TRBV20-1 CSARESGAGAFF TGCAGTGCTAGAGAGTCCGGGGCCGGAGCTTTCTTT
TRBJ2-1 TRBD2 NA TRBV7-9 CASRIGASGGAYEQFF TGTGCCAGCAGGATCGGGGCTAGCGGGGGGGCCTATGAGCAGTTCTTC
TRBJ1-5 TRBD1 NA TRBV19 CASTQIAGTAGSWQPQHF TGTGCCAGTACCCAAATCGCCGGGACAGCAGGTTCATGGCAGCCCCAGCATTTT
TRBJ2-6 NA many TRBV7-2 CASSLRASGANVLTF TGTGCCAGCAGCTTAAGAGCATCTGGGGCCAACGTCCTGACTTTC
TRBJ2-3 NA many TRBV7-2 CASSLAVTRTQYF TGTGCCAGCAGCTTAGCGGTCACGAGAACGCAGTATTTT
TRBJ1-1 NA NA TRBV10-3 CAISDRGGTEAFF TGTGCCATCAGTGACAGGGGAGGCACTGAAGCTTTCTTT
TRBJ2-3 NA NA TRBV7-6 CASSLSQGRAGDTQYF TGTGCCAGCAGCTTGAGTCAGGGGCGCGCGGGAGATACGCAGTATTTT